The clone carrying this TCR beta chain was seen just once. Trimming took 1 base from V and 6 from J; bases not matched to a gene: 6. CDR1 and CDR2 (germline): MNHEY, SVGAGI. There are 15 residues in the CDR3. Enrolment of Seattle patients took place during active infection, and they were followed longitudinally. The entry originates in a study of blood T cell repertoires in COVID-19. The wider study: Specimens from acute and convalescent COVID-19 originated in the United States, Italy and Spain. PBMCs, B-cell-depleted T cells, or T cells were the source of the cDNA or gDNA that made up the material.

The method was immunoSEQ multiplex PCR; TCRdb's version includes in-frame clones alone and lacks a portion of them. The sample includes some 60,000 clones, 65% to 80% of them seen just once. Sequencing was done on a sample of peripheral blood. V is TRBV6-5 and J is TRBJ2-7; 10 nucleotides match TRBD1. The TCR comes from a man aged 25-40 years with COVID-19, enrolled during active disease. The CDR3, as DNA: TGTGCCAGCAGTTACTACGGGACAGGGGTGGGCGAGCAGTACTTC. Protein product: CASSYYGTGVGEQYF.